These 13 T cell receptor beta chains were sequenced from one sample in a study of cytotoxic CD8 clonotypes in ibrutinib-treated CLL. Only in-frame clones appear in the TCRdb table, and some are missing; sequencing was by immunoSEQ multiplex PCR. The sample has over 110,000 clones, 75% to 95% seen once. The material was PBMCs, obtained after 12 months of ibrutinib treatment. These receptor sequences come from a human donor with chronic lymphocytic leukemia.

DNA of the CDR3: TGTGCCAGCAGTCGGACTAGCGGGGGCACAGATACGCAGTATTTT. As protein: CASSRTSGGTDTQYF. The chain recombines TRBV25-1 with TRBJ2-3; the match to TRBD2 covers 12 bases. V lost 5 bases to trimming and J lost 1 base; unmatched junction nucleotides: 1. This CDR3 is built from 15 residues. Germline lookup yields CDR1 MGHDK and CDR2 SYGVNS.

This clone occurred a few times. The rearrangement joins TRBV7-9 to TRBJ1-5; D call uncertain. CDR1 is SEHNR, CDR2 FQNEAQ, per germline (reference sequence). Trimming took 1 base from V and 6 from J, leaving 7 bases between them. The CDR3 extends over 13 amino acids. The CDR3 region is CASSLDIGQPQHF. CDR3 in DNA: TGTGCCAGCAGCTTAGATATAGGTCAGCCCCAGCATTTT.

This clone has just one count. The chain couples TRBV9 to TRBJ2-1, with a weak D call TRBD1 (6 bases). Germline V gene data show CDR1 as SGDLS and CDR2 as YYNGEE. The length of the CDR3 is 15 residues. V was pared by 0 bases and J by 4 bases, with 11 bases between. The CDR3 spells CASSVEQGLYNEQFF. CDR3 DNA sequence: TGTGCCAGCAGCGTAGAACAGGGTTTATACAATGAGCAGTTCTTC.

The V and J genes are TRBV29-1 and TRBJ2-1; D is unclear. Looked up from germline, CDR1 is SQVTM and CDR2 is ANQGSEA. CDR3 length equals 14 residues. V was clipped by 2 bases and J by 10 bases, with 18 bases between them. CDR3 region: CSVELSGALKEQFF. As DNA, the CDR3 is TGCAGCGTTGAACTTTCAGGAGCCCTCAAGGAGCAGTTCTTC.

This clone is a singleton in its sample. The V gene is TRBV9, the J gene TRBJ2-7; D gene ambiguous. The ends were cut back, 4 bases at V and 0 bases at J, with 17 bases in the middle. The germline V gene has CDR1 SGDLS and CDR2 YYNGEE. CDR3 length: 16 amino acids. The CDR3 region has the DNA TGTGCCAGCAGCCCCCCTTGGAGAATAAACTCCTACGAGCAGTACTTC. Its protein is CASSPPWRINSYEQYF.

This chain links TRBV6-5 with TRBJ1-5; D is possibly TRBD1 (6 bases). The V end lost 7 bases, the J end lost 0 bases, and 10 bases lay between the germline ends. Germline V lookup: CDR1 MNHEY, CDR2 SVGAGI. CDR3 length equals 14 residues. In nucleotides, the CDR3 is TGTGCCAGCAAGGGGGAGAATAGCAATCAGCCCCAGCATTTT. As protein: CASKGENSNQPQHF.

For this clone: Other DNA sequences within the sample encode an identical CDR3. The chain uses TRBV14 and TRBJ1-1, with a weak D call TRBD1 (6 bases). The CDR3 is 15 residues long. CDR1 is SGHDN, CDR2 FVKESK, per germline. V lost 1 base to trimming and J lost 3 bases, with 12 bases between them. CDR3 bases: TGTGCCAGCAGCCAAGTAGCGGGGGCGGACACTGAAGCTTTCTTT. Its protein product is CASSQVAGADTEAFF.

The V and J genes are TRBV6-5 and TRBJ1-1; D is uncertain. CDR1 is MNHEY and CDR2 is SVGAGI in the germline V gene. Trimming left V 6 bases short and J 0 bases short, with 5 bases between. The CDR3 length is 12 residues. The CDR3 here is CASSRLNTEAFF. The CDR3 nucleotides read TGTGCCAGCAGCCGACTGAACACTGAAGCTTTCTTT.

V and J are TRBV19 and TRBJ2-7; no clear D gene. The V and J ends lost 4 bases and 0 bases respectively, with 10 bases between them. The germline V gene encodes CDR1 LNHDA and CDR2 SQIVND (reference sequence). This CDR3 contains 14 residues. The CDR3 DNA sequence: TGTGCCAGTAGTACAGATACCAGCTCCTACGAGCAGTACTTC. Residues: CASSTDTSSYEQYF.

Notes on this clone: This same CDR3 is encoded by further DNA sequences in the sample. The rearrangement uses TRBV19 and TRBJ2-3; tentatively, D is TRBD2 (5 bases). The germline gives CDR1 LNHDA, CDR2 SQIVND (reference sequence). V shed 3 bases and J shed 3 bases, with 10 bases lying between them. CDR3 length equals 14 residues. In nucleotides, the CDR3 is TGTGCCAGTAGTATCGGACTCAGAACAGATACGCAGTATTTT. This encodes CASSIGLRTDTQYF.

This chain uses TRBV14 with TRBJ2-1; possibly TRBD1 for D (5 bases). The CDR3 has 20 amino acids. Trimming took 0 bases from V and 4 from J, leaving 25 bases between them. The germline V gene encodes CDR1 SGHDN and CDR2 FVKESK. This chain's CDR3 is CASSQDRGPWAFGRYNEQFF. The CDR3 DNA follows: TGTGCCAGCAGCCAAGATAGGGGCCCATGGGCTTTCGGTCGGTACAATGAGCAGTTCTTC.

The V call is TRBV5-1, the J call TRBJ2-7, with D possibly being TRBD1 or TRBD2 (5 bases each). The CDR3 runs 15 residues. The germline V and J ends were trimmed by 2 bases and 0 bases, with 12 bases remaining between them. Germline assignment: CDR1 SGHRS and CDR2 YFSETQ. This CDR3 is CASSFGADSSYEQYF. The CDR3 bases are TGCGCCAGCAGCTTCGGGGCAGATAGCTCCTACGAGCAGTACTTC.

The CDR3 sequence: CASSYGVRGYEQYF. The CDR3 DNA is TGTGCCAGCAGTTACGGGGTGCGGGGGTACGAGCAGTACTTC. The rearrangement joins TRBV6-6 to TRBJ2-7; 7 positions agree with TRBD2. J lost 4 bases, V lost 2 bases, and 5 bases had no gene match. The CDR3 runs to 14 residues. CDR1 is MNHNY, CDR2 SVGAGI, per germline (reference sequence).